The 3 T cell receptor beta chains reported below all come from one sample, sequenced in a study of OX40 agonist ivuxolimab in advanced cancers. Method: immunoSEQ multiplex PCR; TCRdb's copy keeps in-frame clones and lacks some. The profile shows roughly 67,000 clones, over 75% of them singletons. This specimen consisted of CD4+ or CD8+ T cells sorted from blood, obtained in a trial of the OX40 agonist ivuxolimab. The receptor source for this set is an adult with an advanced solid tumor such as melanoma, head and neck, liver or kidney cancer.

This clone was seen just once. This chain links TRBV6-5 with TRBJ2-7, with 8 bases aligning to TRBD2. Trimming removed 0 bases from V and 5 bases from J; junction bases left unmatched: 6. The CDR3 contains 15 residues. CDR1 is MNHEY, CDR2 SVGAGI, per germline. Here the CDR3 DNA reads TGTGCCAGCAGTTACTCGTCGCCGGGACTAGACGAGCAGTACTTC. Translation: CASSYSSPGLDEQYF.

The chain carries TRBV5-4 and TRBJ2-7; no definite D call. CDR1 and CDR2 from the germline V gene are SGHNT and YYREEE (reference sequence). This CDR3 spans 18 amino acids. Trimming shortened V by 5 bases and J by 4 bases, and 28 bases separated the two germline ends. The CDR3 sequence: CASRKGSYGSAPRYEQYF. CDR3 sequence (DNA): TGTGCCAGCAGAAAAGGGTCATATGGCAGTGCCCCTCGGTACGAGCAGTACTTC.

This clone was detected once. The rearrangement links TRBV15 to TRBJ2-3; D remains ambiguous. V lost 3 bases and J 6 bases, leaving 16 bases between the germline ends. In germline, CDR1 is LNHNV, CDR2 YYDKDF (reference sequence). The CDR3 is 15 amino acids. DNA for the CDR3: TGTGCCACCAGCAGGTCCGGGTTAACGTTGGATACGCAGTATTTT. Protein product: CATSRSGLTLDTQYF.